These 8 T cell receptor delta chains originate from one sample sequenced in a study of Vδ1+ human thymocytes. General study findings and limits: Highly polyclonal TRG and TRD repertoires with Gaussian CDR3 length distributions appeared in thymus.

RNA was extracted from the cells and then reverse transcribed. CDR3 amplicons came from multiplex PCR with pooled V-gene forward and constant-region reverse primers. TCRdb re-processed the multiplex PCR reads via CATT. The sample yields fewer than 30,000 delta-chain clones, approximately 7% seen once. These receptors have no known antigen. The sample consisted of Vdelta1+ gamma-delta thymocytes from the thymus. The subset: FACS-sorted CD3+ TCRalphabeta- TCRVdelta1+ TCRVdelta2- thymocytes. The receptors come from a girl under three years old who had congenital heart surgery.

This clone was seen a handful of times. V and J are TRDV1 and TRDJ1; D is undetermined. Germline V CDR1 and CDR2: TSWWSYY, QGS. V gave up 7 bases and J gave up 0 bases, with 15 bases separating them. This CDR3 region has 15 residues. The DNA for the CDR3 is TGTGCTCTTGCAGTCATTCCGTCGTACACCGATAAACTCATCTTT. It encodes CALAVIPSYTDKLIF.

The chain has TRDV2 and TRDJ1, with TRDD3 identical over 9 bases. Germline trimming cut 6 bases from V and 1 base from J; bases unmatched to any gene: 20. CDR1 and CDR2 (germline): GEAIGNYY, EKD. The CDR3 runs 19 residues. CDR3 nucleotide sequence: TGTGCCTGTACGTGGGCCCTACTGGGGGAGTGGGGCGGCACCGATAAACTCATCTTT. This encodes CACTWALLGEWGGTDKLIF.

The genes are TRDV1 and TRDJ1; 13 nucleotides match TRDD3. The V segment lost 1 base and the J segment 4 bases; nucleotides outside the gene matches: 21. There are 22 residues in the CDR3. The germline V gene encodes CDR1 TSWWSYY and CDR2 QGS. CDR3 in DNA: TGTGCTCTTGGGGAACCCCAGGGGGCCCTCCCACTGGGGGATACGCGAATCGATAAACTCATCTTT. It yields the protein CALGEPQGALPLGDTRIDKLIF.

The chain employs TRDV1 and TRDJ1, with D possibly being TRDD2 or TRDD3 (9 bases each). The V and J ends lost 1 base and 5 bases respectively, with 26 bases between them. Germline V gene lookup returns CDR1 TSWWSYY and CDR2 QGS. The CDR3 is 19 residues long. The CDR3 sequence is CALGEPRPSYETGGDKLIF. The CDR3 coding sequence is TGTGCTCTTGGGGAACCGAGGCCTTCCTACGAGACTGGGGGAGATAAACTCATCTTT.

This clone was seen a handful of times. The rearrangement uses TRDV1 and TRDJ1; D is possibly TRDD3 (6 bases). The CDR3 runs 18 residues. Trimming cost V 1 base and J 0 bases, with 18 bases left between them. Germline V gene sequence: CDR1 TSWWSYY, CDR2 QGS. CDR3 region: CALGERAFWGSYTDKLIF. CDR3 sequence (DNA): TGTGCTCTTGGGGAACGTGCCTTCTGGGGTTCGTACACCGATAAACTCATCTTT.

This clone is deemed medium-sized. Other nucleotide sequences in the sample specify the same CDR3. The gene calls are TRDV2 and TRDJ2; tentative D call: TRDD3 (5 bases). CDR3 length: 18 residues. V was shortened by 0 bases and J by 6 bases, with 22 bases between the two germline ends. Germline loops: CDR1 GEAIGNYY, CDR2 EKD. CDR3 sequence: CACDTQVEGVGFAAQLFF. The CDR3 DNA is TGTGCCTGTGACACCCAGGTTGAGGGGGTCGGGTTTGCAGCACAACTCTTCTTT.

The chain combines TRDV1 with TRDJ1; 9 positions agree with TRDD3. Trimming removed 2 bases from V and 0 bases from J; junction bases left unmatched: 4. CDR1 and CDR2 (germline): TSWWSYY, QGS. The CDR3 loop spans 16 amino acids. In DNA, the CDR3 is TGTGCTCTTGGGGAAAGGGGATACGCCTACACCGATAAACTCATCTTT. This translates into CALGERGYAYTDKLIF.

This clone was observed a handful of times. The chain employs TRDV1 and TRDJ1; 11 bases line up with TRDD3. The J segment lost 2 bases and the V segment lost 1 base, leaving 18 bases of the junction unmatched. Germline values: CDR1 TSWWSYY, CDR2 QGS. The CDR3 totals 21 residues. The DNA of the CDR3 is TGTGCTCTTGGGGAACAGCGTCCCCTTCTACTGGGGGATAGTCGGACCGATAAACTCATCTTT. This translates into CALGEQRPLLLGDSRTDKLIF.